This passage covers 17 T cell receptor beta chains from one sample sequenced in a study of Graves' ophthalmopathy and Graves' hyperthyroidism. RNA served as the template for amplifying TCR beta CDR3 regions. HTBI primers were used in a first-round RT-PCR, which preceded a second-round multiplex PCR. Via MiXCR, TCRdb re-called the multiplex PCR reads, giving one row per CDR3 protein. The table has about 740,000 distinct CDR3 sequences, roughly two fifths seen once. Sequencing was done on a sample of peripheral blood. These receptor sequences come from an adult man with Graves' ophthalmopathy.

Ten or more counts support this clonotype. The rearrangement joins TRBV24-1 to TRBJ1-6; TRBD1 is a possible D gene (5 bases). CDR1 is KGHDR, CDR2 SFDVKD, per germline. The CDR3 contains 13 residues. Trimming stripped 7 bases from V and 7 bases from J, with 10 bases between. The CDR3 region is CATSEGFNSPLHF. The CDR3 DNA follows: TGTGCCACCAGCGAGGGGTTCAATTCACCCCTCCACTTT.

This chain joins TRBV2 and TRBJ1-5, with D tentatively TRBD1 (5 bases). Germline lookup yields CDR1 SNHLY and CDR2 FYNNEI. The V and J ends lost 5 bases and 5 bases respectively, with 16 bases between them. The CDR3 covers 15 residues. The CDR3 DNA reads as TGTGCCAGCAGTTCGGACATGGGGGATTATCAGCCCCAGCATTTT. Translating gives CASSSDMGDYQPQHF.

Of note for this clonotype: At one end, the junction sequence differs from germline, possibly due to a read error. The rearrangement joins TRBV7-9 to TRBJ1-2; D perhaps matches TRBD1 (5 bases). Germline-derived CDR1 and CDR2 are SEHNR and FQNEAQ (reference sequence). This CDR3 is 15 amino acids long. The CDR3 coding sequence is TGCGCCAGCAGCCACGCCGCAGGGTCCTGGTATGGCTACACCTTC. It codes for CASSHAAGSWYGYTF.

This clonotype was found many times. The chain carries TRBV7-9 and TRBJ1-1, with D possibly matching TRBD1 (5 bases). V was pared by 5 bases and J by 4 bases, with 11 bases between. The CDR3 extends over 13 amino acids. Germline assignment: CDR1 SEHNR and CDR2 FQNEAQ (reference sequence). CDR3 sequence: CASSQSGSTEAFF. The CDR3 nucleotides read TGTGCCAGCAGCCAGTCAGGGAGCACTGAAGCTTTCTTT. Based on the CDR3 plus reference TRBV7-9 and TRBJ1-1, the full variable domain is DTGVSQNPRHKITKRGQNVTFRCDPISEHNRLYWYRQTLGQGPEFLTYFQNEAQLEKSRLLSDRFSAERPKGSFSTLEIQRTEQGDSAMYLCASSQSGSTEAFFGQGTRLTVV.

As for this clonotype: This may stem from a read error, because a much larger clone lies one nucleotide away. The gene calls are TRBV19 and TRBJ1-2; 7 bases fit TRBD1. This CDR3 has 11 residues. In germline, CDR1 is LNHDA, CDR2 SQIVND (reference sequence). CDR3 region: CVSGTAYGYTF. In DNA, the CDR3 is TGTGTCAGCGGGACAGCCTATGGCTACACCTTC.

As DNA, the CDR3 is TGTGCCATCAGCCTGGGACAGGGGCAGTGGGAGACCCAGTACTTC. This encodes CAISLGQGQWETQYF. The chain couples TRBV10-3 to TRBJ2-5; TRBD1 aligns across 10 bases. Trimming took 6 bases from V and 5 from J; bases not matched to a gene: 9. This CDR3 region has 15 residues. Per germline, CDR1 ENHRY and CDR2 SYGVKD.

CDR3 bases: TGTGCCATCAGTGAGTGGGACAGGGCAAACACCATATATTTT. This encodes CAISEWDRANTIYF. This rearrangement joins TRBV10-3 to TRBJ1-3; 9 bases match TRBD1. Per the germline V gene, CDR1 is ENHRY and CDR2 is SYGVKD. V shed 1 base, J shed 6 bases, and the junction held 1 base outside the gene matches. This CDR3 is 14 amino acids long.

This clonotype has only a few counts. This chain joins TRBV2 and TRBJ2-7, with 7 bases matching TRBD1. The germline V gene encodes CDR1 SNHLY and CDR2 FYNNEI. The CDR3 has 14 amino acids. With V trimmed by 8 bases and J by 3 bases, 10 bases remained unmatched. CDR3 amino acids: CASSPSRGSYEQYF. The CDR3 bases are TGTGCCAGCTCACCATCCAGGGGGAGCTACGAGCAGTACTTC.

The chain carries TRBV2 and TRBJ2-7; 8 bases agree with TRBD2. Germline V gene lookup returns CDR1 SNHLY and CDR2 FYNNEI. Trimming at V came to 4 bases and at J to 2 bases, leaving 4 bases not matched to a gene. This CDR3 spans 14 amino acids. DNA of the CDR3: TGTGCCAGCAGTGGACGGGGGGGCCCCTACGAGCAGTACTTC. This codes for CASSGRGGPYEQYF.

V and J are TRBV11-2 and TRBJ2-7; possible D gene TRBD1, 5 bases. Per germline, CDR1 SGHAT and CDR2 FQNNGV. V lost 7 bases and J lost 3, with 22 bases in between. This CDR3 contains 16 residues. CDR3 region: CASISGSATGLYEQYF. The CDR3, as DNA: TGTGCCAGCATCTCTGGGTCAGCCACAGGTCTCTACGAGCAGTACTTC. Using reference TRBV11-2 and TRBJ2-7 for the parts outside the CDR3, the full variable domain is EAGVAQSPRYKIIEKRQSVAFWCNPISGHATLYWYQQILGQGPKLLIQFQNNGVVDDSQLPKDRFSAERLKGVDSTLKIQPAKLEDSAVYLCASISGSATGLYEQYFGPGTRLTVT.

The V call is TRBV5-1, the J call TRBJ2-7; D perhaps matches TRBD1 (7 bases). Trimming cost V 1 base and J 3 bases, with 14 bases left between them. Germline-derived CDR1 and CDR2 are SGHRS and YFSETQ. The CDR3 is 15 amino acids. The chain's CDR3 is CASSLTGDSVYEQYF. DNA for the CDR3: TGCGCCAGCAGCTTGACAGGGGACTCAGTCTACGAGCAGTACTTC.

The V gene is TRBV25-1, the J gene TRBJ2-7; TRBD2 agrees at 14 bases. Germline CDR1 and CDR2: MGHDK and SYGVNS. The J segment lost 4 bases and the V segment lost 5 bases, leaving 19 bases of the junction unmatched. This CDR3 has 20 amino acids. This CDR3 is CASSTKNPPTSGGAVYEQYF. In DNA form, the CDR3 reads TGTGCCAGCAGTACCAAGAACCCGCCGACTAGCGGGGGGGCGGTGTACGAGCAGTACTTC.

V is TRBV20-1 and J is TRBJ2-3; 7 bases agree with TRBD2. V shed 4 bases and J 3 bases; nucleotides not matched to a gene: 10. CDR1 and CDR2 from the germline V gene are DFQATT and SNEGSKA (reference sequence). The CDR3 runs 15 residues. CDR3 in DNA: TGCAGTGCTACCCTGGGAGGGATTGATACAGATACGCAGTATTTT. It codes for CSATLGGIDTDTQYF.

V usage is TRBV29-1 and J usage is TRBJ2-2; 7 bases fit TRBD1. Germline assignment: CDR1 SQVTM and CDR2 ANQGSEA. This CDR3 has 14 amino acids. With 6 bases clipped from V and 4 bases from J, the junction kept 8 bases outside the gene matches. CDR3 nucleotide sequence: TGCAGCGTGGCTACAGGGGTGAGCACCGGGGAGCTGTTTTTT. Translation: CSVATGVSTGELFF.

This clonotype was picked up many times. The CDR3 coding sequence is TGCGCCAGCAGTCTCGGGACAGGGAAAAATCAGCCCCAGCATTTT. As protein: CASSLGTGKNQPQHF. The chain links TRBV10-1 to TRBJ1-5; TRBD1 agrees at 9 bases. Unmatched junction bases numbered 6, after V lost 5 bases and J lost 4 bases. The CDR3 contains 15 residues. Germline CDR1 WNHNN, CDR2 SYGVQD (reference sequence).

This clonotype was seen ten or more times. The chain recombines TRBV24-1 with TRBJ1-5; unclear D gene. The CDR3 sequence is 12 residues long. The germline gives CDR1 KGHDR, CDR2 SFDVKD. Deletions cut 5 bases from V and 1 base from J, with 2 bases between. The CDR3 nucleotides are TGTGCCACCAGTGGCAGCAATCAGCCCCAGCATTTT. Its protein product is CATSGSNQPQHF.

This clonotype was seen a handful of times. The junction departs from germline at one end; a sequencing error may be responsible. J is TRBJ1-5 and V is TRBV24-1, with a tentative D call TRBD1 (5 bases). The CDR3 is made up of 15 amino acids. Germline V gene lookup returns CDR1 KGHDR and CDR2 SFDVKD. As DNA, the CDR3 is TGTGCCAGCAGTGACCCAGGGTACAGCAATCAGCCCCAGCATTTT. This encodes CASSDPGYSNQPQHF.